The 28 T cell receptor beta chains listed next were all sequenced from one sample in a study of CD8 T cells in Susac syndrome. Reverse transcription of about 0.45 to 1 ug RNA was performed with random hexamers. TCRdb re-called the immunoSEQ multiplex PCR reads with MiXCR, one entry per CDR3 protein. The table records about 60,000 distinct CDR3 sequences, 85% to 95% of them present only once. Sequenced sample: CD8+ T cells from PBMCs. The origin of the receptors is a human donor in good health.

The CDR3 is CASSPVAFRGYPSYEQYF. CDR3 nucleotide sequence: TGTGCCAGCAGCCCAGTCGCGTTTCGGGGCTACCCCTCCTACGAGCAGTACTTC. The chain joins TRBV2 to TRBJ2-7; D possibly uses TRBD1 or TRBD2 (5 bases each). V lost 6 bases, J lost 0 bases, and 24 bases lay in between. This CDR3 is built from 18 residues. The germline V gene has CDR1 SNHLY and CDR2 FYNNEI.

This chain links TRBV12-3 or TRBV12-4 with TRBJ1-2; D unresolved. V gave up 7 bases and J gave up 3 bases, with 18 bases separating them. The CDR3 spans 15 residues. The CDR3 is CASTYSGRGDYGYTF. The CDR3 DNA is TGTGCCAGCACCTATAGTGGGCGAGGTGACTATGGCTACACCTTC.

V usage is TRBV27 and J usage is TRBJ2-7; D is possibly TRBD2 (6 bases). CDR1 is MNHEY and CDR2 is SMNVEV in the germline V gene (reference sequence). Trimming took off 6 bases at V and 2 bases at J, with 17 bases between the two ends. The CDR3 spans 15 residues. The CDR3 DNA reads as TGTGCCAGCAGATGGGGAGCGGGCGAGACCTACGAGCAGTACTTC. This translates into CASRWGAGETYEQYF.

The gene calls are TRBV7-2 and TRBJ1-5; TRBD1 might be the D (5 bases). The CDR3 is made up of 12 amino acids. CDR1 and CDR2 (germline): SGHTA, FQGNSA. The V end was cut by 5 bases, the J end by 12 bases, with 14 bases between. The CDR3 DNA reads as TGTGCCAGCAGCAATCCGGCAGGGCTCCAGCATTTT. Its protein product is CASSNPAGLQHF.

The chain has TRBV6-1 and TRBJ1-1; D is possibly TRBD1 (5 bases). Germline V gene data show CDR1 as MNHNS and CDR2 as SASEGT. Trimming removed 5 bases at V and 1 base at J, with 11 bases between. The CDR3 spans 14 residues. As DNA, the CDR3 is TGTGCCAGCAGTCGAACAGGTGGGAACACTGAAGCTTTCTTT. Its translation is CASSRTGGNTEAFF.

This rearrangement joins TRBV5-1 to TRBJ1-1, with D perhaps matching TRBD1 (6 bases). This CDR3 spans 15 amino acids. The V end was cut by 2 bases, the J end by 4 bases, with 15 bases between. From germline, CDR1 is SGHRS and CDR2 YFSETQ. The CDR3 sequence is CASSFRGASSTEAFF. CDR3 DNA sequence: TGCGCCAGCAGCTTTCGGGGGGCATCTTCCACTGAAGCTTTCTTT.

V usage is TRBV7-2 and J usage is TRBJ1-1; D unclear. Germline assignment: CDR1 SGHTA and CDR2 FQGNSA. The CDR3 has 15 residues. The germline V and J ends were trimmed by 1 base and 5 bases, with 14 bases remaining between them. CDR3 in DNA: TGTGCCAGCAGCTTAGGCGAAGACGATACAACTGAAGCTTTCTTT. As protein: CASSLGEDDTTEAFF.

The chain carries TRBV10-2 and TRBJ2-7; D is uncertain. V was shortened by 1 base and J by 6 bases, with 10 bases between the two germline ends. The germline V gene encodes CDR1 WSHSY and CDR2 SAAADI. The CDR3 is 13 residues long. The CDR3 DNA sequence: TGCGCCAGCAGTGAGTGGCAGGTGGGCGAGCAGTACTTC. Encoded protein: CASSEWQVGEQYF.

This chain links TRBV29-1 with TRBJ2-1; 7 bases line up with TRBD2. V trimming: 8 bases; J trimming: 5 bases; junction bases outside the gene matches: 3. The germline V gene encodes CDR1 SQVTM and CDR2 ANQGSEA. CDR3 length: 11 residues. The DNA of the CDR3 is TGCAGCTGGGGGGGGGACAATGAGCAGTTCTTC. Its translation: CSWGGDNEQFF.

V gene TRBV6-1 combines with J gene TRBJ2-1; D uncertain. CDR3 length: 16 residues. V gave up 5 bases and J gave up 3 bases, with 17 bases separating them. Germline V CDR1 and CDR2: MNHNS, SASEGT. Here the CDR3 DNA reads TGTGCCAGCAGTCCCTTTCGGGTGGGCGGCTACAATGAGCAGTTCTTC. This sequence encodes CASSPFRVGGYNEQFF.

The chain couples TRBV7-8 to TRBJ1-1; perhaps TRBD1 as D (5 bases). CDR1 and CDR2 from the germline V gene are SGHVS and FQNEAQ. The length of the CDR3 is 15 residues. The V end lost 8 bases, the J end lost 0 bases, and 16 bases lay between the germline ends. The CDR3 DNA reads as TGTGCCAGCGAGTGGGGTACGGGGGTGAACACTGAAGCTTTCTTT. It yields the protein CASEWGTGVNTEAFF.

CDR3 in amino acids: CASRGGDRGRLIEQYF. In DNA form, the CDR3 reads TGCGCCAGCAGGGGGGGGGACAGGGGCCGCCTCATCGAGCAGTACTTC. This chain connects TRBV5-1 to TRBJ2-7, with 10 bases identical to TRBD1. V was pared by 5 bases and J by 6 bases, with 14 bases of the junction left unmatched. Germline CDR1 SGHRS, CDR2 YFSETQ. CDR3 size: 16 residues. Full variable domain (outside the CDR3, taken from reference TRBV5-1 and TRBJ2-7): KAGVTQTPRYLIKTRGQQVTLSCSPISGHRSVSWYQQTPGQGLQFLFEYFSETQRNKGNFPGRFSGRQFSNSRSEMNVSTLELGDSALYLCASRGGDRGRLIEQYFGPGTRLTVT.

The rearrangement links TRBV10-3 to TRBJ2-7; D is possibly TRBD1 (6 bases). CDR1 and CDR2 from the germline V gene are ENHRY and SYGVKD. The CDR3 loop spans 13 amino acids. The V end lost 9 bases, the J end lost 1 base, and 13 bases lay between the germline ends. CDR3 in DNA: TGTGCCATTCGGGACATTCATTCCTACGAGCAGTACTTC. Translated: CAIRDIHSYEQYF.

The chain recombines TRBV4-2 with TRBJ2-7; 9 positions match TRBD1. The CDR3 spans 13 residues. J gave up 6 bases and V 5 bases, and 5 bases lay outside the gene matches. Germline V gene data show CDR1 as LGHNA and CDR2 as YNFKEQ. The chain's CDR3 is CASSWDRVGEQYF. Here the CDR3 DNA reads TGTGCCAGCAGCTGGGACAGGGTTGGCGAGCAGTACTTC.

The CDR3 DNA reads as TGCGCCAGCAGCGTGGACAGGGGGCGGTTGGAGACCCAGTACTTC. Translating it yields CASSVDRGRLETQYF. The chain couples TRBV5-1 to TRBJ2-5; 11 bases line up with TRBD1. V trimming: 4 bases; J trimming: 5 bases; junction bases outside the gene matches: 7. This CDR3 comprises 15 residues. Germline V gene sequence: CDR1 SGHRS, CDR2 YFSETQ.

Of note for this clonotype: An end of the junction differs from the germline gene, which may be a read error. V gene TRBV12-3 or TRBV12-4 combines with J gene TRBJ2-3; 9 nucleotides align to TRBD2. This CDR3 has 15 amino acids. The CDR3 DNA sequence: TGTGCCAGCAGTATAGCGGGAGATAGCACAGATACGCAGTATTTT. Translation: CASSIAGDSTDTQYF.

The V gene is TRBV2, the J gene TRBJ2-7; the D call may be TRBD1 or TRBD2 (5 bases each). Trimming cost V 1 base and J 5 bases, with 18 bases left between them. This CDR3 spans 16 amino acids. Germline CDR1 and CDR2: SNHLY and FYNNEI. CDR3 sequence (DNA): TGTGCCAGCAGTGAAGGGCGGTCCTTCAGAGGGGACGAGCAGTACTTC. This codes for CASSEGRSFRGDEQYF.

The genes are TRBV7-9 and TRBJ2-1; D not certain. The CDR3 consists of 14 residues. The germline V gene has CDR1 SEHNR and CDR2 FQNEAQ (reference sequence). V lost 1 base and J lost 4, with 8 bases in between. CDR3 region: CASSLVVDYNEQFF. The CDR3 DNA sequence: TGTGCCAGCAGCTTAGTGGTCGATTACAATGAGCAGTTCTTC.

The genes are TRBV15 and TRBJ1-2; a weak D match, TRBD1 (6 bases). Trimming cost V 6 bases and J 5 bases, with 16 bases left between them. Germline values: CDR1 LNHNV, CDR2 YYDKDF (reference sequence). CDR3 length: 14 residues. The CDR3 here is CATRTDRPGYGYTF. CDR3 sequence (DNA): TGTGCCACCAGGACGGACAGACCAGGATATGGCTACACCTTC.

The genes are TRBV9 and TRBJ2-2, with 7 bases that match TRBD2. The V and J ends lost 0 bases and 3 bases, in that order; junction bases with no gene match: 5. The CDR3 is 16 residues long. CDR1 and CDR2 (germline): SGDLS, YYNGEE. The CDR3 nucleotides are TGTGCCAGCAGCGTAGACCAGCGGGGTTACACCGGGGAGCTGTTTTTT. It translates to CASSVDQRGYTGELFF.

The chain employs TRBV9 and TRBJ1-2; D gene unclear. This CDR3 contains 12 residues. The V gene lost 5 bases and the J gene lost 6 bases, with 11 bases spanning the gap. Germline V lookup: CDR1 SGDLS, CDR2 YYNGEE. CDR3 nucleotides: TGTGCCAGCAGACTGGACGGGGATGGCTACACCTTC. Protein: CASRLDGDGYTF. Full variable domain (remainder filled in from reference TRBV9 and TRBJ1-2): DSGVTQTPKHLITATGQRVTLRCSPRSGDLSVYWYQQSLDQGLQFLIQYYNGEERAKGNILERFSAQQFPDLHSELNLSSLELGDSALYFCASRLDGDGYTFGSGTRLTVV.

Only a few counts were recorded for this clonotype. The chain couples TRBV13 to TRBJ2-1; the D is unclear. CDR3 size: 12 residues. Trimming cost V 1 base and J 7 bases, with 5 bases left between them. The germline gives CDR1 PRHDT, CDR2 FYEKMQ (reference sequence). The CDR3: CASSLVGNEQFF. In nucleotides, the CDR3 is TGTGCCAGCAGCTTAGTTGGGAATGAGCAGTTCTTC.

The rearrangement joins TRBV25-1 to TRBJ1-2; D possibly corresponds to TRBD1 (6 bases). V lost 7 bases to trimming and J lost 3 bases, with 15 bases between them. Germline V lookup: CDR1 MGHDK, CDR2 SYGVNS. The CDR3 consists of 14 residues. The CDR3 bases are TGTGCCAGCAACCCAGGGAGGGGGTACTATGGCTACACCTTC. Translated: CASNPGRGYYGYTF.

V is TRBV28 and J is TRBJ2-5; 7 nucleotides line up with TRBD2. The junction had 10 bases not matched to a gene; V was cut back by 5 bases and J by 4 bases. Germline V gene sequence: CDR1 MDHEN, CDR2 SYDVKM. This CDR3 has 15 residues. The CDR3 DNA follows: TGTGCCAGCAGTCAACGGGGGGTTGAGGGAGAGACCCAGTACTTC. Translating it yields CASSQRGVEGETQYF.

This clonotype has only one observation. The J gene is TRBJ2-6, the V gene TRBV6-1; 7 bases are shared with TRBD2. The CDR3 extends over 16 amino acids. CDR1 and CDR2 (germline): MNHNS, SASEGT. The ends lost 6 bases at V and 2 bases at J; junction bases unmatched: 7. CDR3 bases: TGTGCCAGCAGCCTGGGGGGGTTAGCTGGGGCCAACGTCCTGACTTTC. The encoded protein is CASSLGGLAGANVLTF.

The CDR3 DNA follows: TGTGCCAGCAGCTCCCACCCTCCTTCAACTAATGAAAAACTGTTTTTT. Its translation is CASSSHPPSTNEKLFF. This sequence joins TRBV5-4 and TRBJ1-4; D unresolved. Per germline, CDR1 SGHNT and CDR2 YYREEE (reference sequence). The V gene lost 3 bases and the J gene lost 0 bases, with 12 bases spanning the gap. This CDR3 has 16 amino acids.

V gene TRBV9 combines with J gene TRBJ1-2; D unresolved. CDR3 size: 16 residues. Germline V gene sequence: CDR1 SGDLS, CDR2 YYNGEE. Trimming stripped 4 bases from V and 4 bases from J, with 20 bases between. For the CDR3, the DNA is TGTGCCAGCAGCCACGATTATAAGAGTGGGCTCTATGGCTACACCTTC. Amino acids: CASSHDYKSGLYGYTF.

The J gene is TRBJ2-2, the V gene TRBV7-9, with 8 bases lining up with TRBD2. The V gene end was trimmed by 3 bases and the J gene end by 2 bases; junction bases not matched to a gene: 2. Germline lookup yields CDR1 SEHNR and CDR2 FQNEAQ (reference sequence). The CDR3 length is 15 residues. As DNA, the CDR3 is TGTGCCAGCAGCTTCGGGGGGGTTAACACCGGGGAGCTGTTTTTT. Its translation: CASSFGGVNTGELFF. Full variable domain (remainder filled in from reference TRBV7-9 and TRBJ2-2): DTGVSQNPRHKITKRGQNVTFRCDPISEHNRLYWYRQTLGQGPEFLTYFQNEAQLEKSRLLSDRFSAERPKGSFSTLEIQRTEQGDSAMYLCASSFGGVNTGELFFGEGSRLTVL.